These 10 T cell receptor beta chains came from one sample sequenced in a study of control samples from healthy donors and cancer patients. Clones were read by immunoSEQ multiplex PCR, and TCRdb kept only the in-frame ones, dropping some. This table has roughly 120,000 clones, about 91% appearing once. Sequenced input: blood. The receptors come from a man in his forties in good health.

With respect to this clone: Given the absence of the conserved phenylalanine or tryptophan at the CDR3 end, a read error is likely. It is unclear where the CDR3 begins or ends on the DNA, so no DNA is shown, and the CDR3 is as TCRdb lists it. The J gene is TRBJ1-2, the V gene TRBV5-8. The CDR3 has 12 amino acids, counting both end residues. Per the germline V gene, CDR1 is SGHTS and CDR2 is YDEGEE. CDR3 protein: CASSSLQRKAHI.

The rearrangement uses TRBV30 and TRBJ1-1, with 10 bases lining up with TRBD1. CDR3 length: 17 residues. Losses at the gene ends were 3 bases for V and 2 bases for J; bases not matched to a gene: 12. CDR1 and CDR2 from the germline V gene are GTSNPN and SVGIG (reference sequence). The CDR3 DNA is TGTGCCTGGAGGGGCCTGGGACAGGGGACGGGTAACACTGAAGCTTTCTTT. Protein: CAWRGLGQGTGNTEAFF.

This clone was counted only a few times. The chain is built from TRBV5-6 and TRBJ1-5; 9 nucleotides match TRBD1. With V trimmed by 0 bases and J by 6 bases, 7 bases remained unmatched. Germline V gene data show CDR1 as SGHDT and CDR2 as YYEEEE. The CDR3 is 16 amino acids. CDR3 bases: TGTGCCAGCAGCTTGGGACAGGGGGGATTGACTCAGCCCCAGCATTTT. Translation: CASSLGQGGLTQPQHF.

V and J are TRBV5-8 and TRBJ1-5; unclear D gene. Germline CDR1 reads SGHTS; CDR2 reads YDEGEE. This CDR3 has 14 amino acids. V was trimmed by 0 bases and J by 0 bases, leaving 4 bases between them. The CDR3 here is CASSLGFSNQPQHF. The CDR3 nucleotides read TGTGCCAGCAGCTTGGGATTTAGCAATCAGCCCCAGCATTTT.

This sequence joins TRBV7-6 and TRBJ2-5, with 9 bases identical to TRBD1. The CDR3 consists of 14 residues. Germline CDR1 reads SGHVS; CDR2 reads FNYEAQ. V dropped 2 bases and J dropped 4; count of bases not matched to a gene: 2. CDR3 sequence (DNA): TGTGCCAGCAGCTTAAACAGGGGGCGAGAGACCCAGTACTTC. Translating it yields CASSLNRGRETQYF.

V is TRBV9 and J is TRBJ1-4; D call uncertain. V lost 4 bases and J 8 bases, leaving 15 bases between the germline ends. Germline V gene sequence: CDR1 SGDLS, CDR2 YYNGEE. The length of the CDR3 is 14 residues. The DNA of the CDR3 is TGTGCCAGCAGCCCCCGAACCCCGGGGGAAAAACTGTTTTTT. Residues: CASSPRTPGEKLFF.

The CDR3 nucleotides read TGTGCCAGCTCACCCCTGGGGGGGAGAAGAGCCAAAAACATTCAGTACTTC. The encoded protein is CASSPLGGRRAKNIQYF. The chain uses TRBV18 and TRBJ2-4; 7 bases are shared with TRBD2. V trimming: 3 bases; J trimming: 0 bases; junction bases outside the gene matches: 8. Germline V gene lookup returns CDR1 KGHSH and CDR2 LQKENI. The CDR3 extends over 17 amino acids. The full variable domain, in which reference TRBV18 and TRBJ2-4 provide the parts outside the CDR3, is NAGVMQNPRHLVRRRGQEARLRCSPMKGHSHVYWYRQLPEEGLKFMVYLQKENIIDESGMPKERFSAEFPKEGPSILRIQQVVRGDSAAYFCASSPLGGRRAKNIQYFGAGTRLSVL.

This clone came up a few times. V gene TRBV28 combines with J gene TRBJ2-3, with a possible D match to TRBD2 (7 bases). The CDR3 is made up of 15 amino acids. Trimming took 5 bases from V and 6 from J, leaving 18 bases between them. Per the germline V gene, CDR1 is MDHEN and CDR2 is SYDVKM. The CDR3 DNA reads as TGTGCCAGCAGTACCCATCCGGGGGGCGGGGATACGCAGTATTTT. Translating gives CASSTHPGGGDTQYF.

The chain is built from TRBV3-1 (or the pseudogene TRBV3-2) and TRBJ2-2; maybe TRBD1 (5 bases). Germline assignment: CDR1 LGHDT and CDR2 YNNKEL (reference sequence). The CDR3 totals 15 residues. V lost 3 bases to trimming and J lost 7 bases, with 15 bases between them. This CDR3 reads CASSHYTQGSGELFF. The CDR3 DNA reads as TGTGCCAGCAGCCATTATACCCAGGGTAGCGGGGAGCTGTTTTTT.

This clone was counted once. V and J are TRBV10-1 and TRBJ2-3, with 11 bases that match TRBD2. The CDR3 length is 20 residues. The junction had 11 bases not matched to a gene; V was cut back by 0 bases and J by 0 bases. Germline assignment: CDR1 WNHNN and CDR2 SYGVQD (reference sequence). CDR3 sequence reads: CASSESRSSGGPSSTDTQYF. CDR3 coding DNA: TGCGCCAGCAGTGAGTCGCGGTCTAGCGGGGGGCCTAGCAGCACAGATACGCAGTATTTT.